This entry lists 26 T cell receptor beta chains sequenced from one sample in a study of Graves' ophthalmopathy and Graves' hyperthyroidism. As the template, RNA transcripts were used to amplify TCR beta CDR3 regions. HTBI-primed RT-PCR formed the first round, and a multiplex PCR formed the second. From the multiplex PCR reads, TCRdb called clonotypes with MiXCR, one entry per CDR3 protein. The data hold approximately 640,000 distinct CDR3 sequences, with roughly 41% observed a single time. The specimen sequenced was peripheral blood. The receptors were gathered from an adult man with Graves' ophthalmopathy.

This clonotype appeared many times. The rearrangement uses TRBV7-8 and TRBJ2-7, with TRBD2 matching 8 bases. J lost 4 bases, V lost 5 bases, and 16 bases had no gene match. The CDR3 totals 17 residues. In germline, CDR1 is SGHVS, CDR2 FQNEAQ. The CDR3 nucleotides are TGTGCCAGCAGCCCCCGGGGGGGGCAGGGTCAGGAGTACGAGCAGTACTTC. Amino acid sequence: CASSPRGGQGQEYEQYF.

This clonotype was seen at least ten times. This rearrangement joins TRBV7-9 to TRBJ2-6, with D perhaps matching TRBD2 (6 bases). The CDR3 covers 16 residues. Germline V gene sequence: CDR1 SEHNR, CDR2 FQNEAQ (reference sequence). V was trimmed by 5 bases and J by 0 bases, leaving 11 bases between them. Here the CDR3 reads CASSQWRDSGANVLTF. For the CDR3, the DNA is TGTGCCAGCAGCCAATGGCGGGACTCTGGGGCCAACGTCCTGACTTTC.

This chain uses TRBV11-2 with TRBJ2-5, with 13 nucleotides matching TRBD2. Germline V CDR1 and CDR2: SGHAT, FQNNGV. With 4 bases clipped from V and 5 bases from J, the junction kept 7 bases outside the gene matches. CDR3 length: 16 amino acids. The CDR3 reads CASSSLGLAGVETQYF. The CDR3 DNA follows: TGTGCCAGCAGCTCATTAGGACTAGCGGGAGTGGAGACCCAGTACTTC.

In its sample, this clonotype was seen once. This may stem from a read error, because a much larger clone lies one nucleotide away. The rearrangement uses TRBV11-1 and TRBJ2-2, with D possibly matching TRBD2 (6 bases). V was trimmed by 10 bases and J by 6 bases, leaving 18 bases between them. CDR3 length equals 14 residues. CDR1 is SGHAT, CDR2 FQDESV, per germline (reference sequence). The CDR3 spells CAIMQGLNAGELFF. CDR3 bases: TGTGCCATTATGCAGGGACTTAACGCCGGGGAGCTGTTTTTT.

This clonotype has only a few counts. This chain joins TRBV4-3 and TRBJ1-1, with TRBD1 matching over 7 bases. The V and J ends lost 2 bases and 4 bases, in that order; junction bases with no gene match: 7. There are 15 residues in the CDR3. Germline V lookup: CDR1 LGHNA, CDR2 YSLEER. The CDR3 DNA reads TGCGCCAGCAGCCAAAACAGGGGTGTTGGCACTGAAGCTTTCTTT. Its translation is CASSQNRGVGTEAFF.

In its sample, this clonotype was seen many times. CDR3 residues: CATSRDISGSGNTIYF. In DNA form, the CDR3 reads TGTGCCACCAGCAGAGATATAAGTGGCTCTGGAAACACCATATATTTT. The chain links TRBV15 to TRBJ1-3; D unclear. CDR3 length: 16 residues. Germline CDR1 reads LNHNV; CDR2 reads YYDKDF (reference sequence). V was cut by 0 bases and J by 0 bases, with 9 bases left in between.

The rearrangement joins TRBV12-3 or TRBV12-4 to TRBJ2-7, with D uncertain. V shed 6 bases and J shed 6 bases, with 9 bases lying between them. This CDR3 has 11 amino acids. The CDR3 region has the DNA TGTGCCAGCAGCTTCTCGAGCGAGCAGTACTTC. Residues: CASSFSSEQYF.

The V call is TRBV7-9, the J call TRBJ2-7, with 9 positions matching TRBD2. Germline-derived CDR1 and CDR2 are SEHNR and FQNEAQ (reference sequence). The CDR3 loop spans 12 amino acids. The V and J ends lost 11 bases and 4 bases, in that order; junction bases with no gene match: 6. The CDR3 sequence is CAGASGAYEQYF. In DNA form, the CDR3 reads TGTGCCGGGGCTAGCGGGGCATACGAGCAGTACTTC.

The V gene is TRBV20-1, the J gene TRBJ2-5; a possible D gene is TRBD2 (5 bases). The V end was cut by 4 bases, the J end by 9 bases, with 21 bases between. Germline values: CDR1 DFQATT, CDR2 SNEGSKA (reference sequence). There are 14 residues in the CDR3. CDR3 sequence: CSATRTGSNQPQYF. CDR3 nucleotide sequence: TGCAGTGCTACGCGGACGGGGAGCAATCAGCCCCAGTACTTC.

This clonotype was observed a handful of times. The V call is TRBV20-1, the J call TRBJ1-1, with 9 positions matching TRBD1. Germline trimming cut 3 bases from V and 4 bases from J; bases unmatched to any gene: 15. Germline V lookup: CDR1 DFQATT, CDR2 SNEGSKA (reference sequence). CDR3 length: 17 amino acids. CDR3 protein: CSARKAGQGVSSTEAFF. CDR3 DNA: TGCAGTGCTAGGAAAGCGGGACAGGGAGTTTCGAGCACTGAAGCTTTCTTT.

This clonotype was observed at least ten times. This chain links TRBV6-5 with TRBJ1-1; no clear D. The CDR3 is 11 amino acids. V shed 3 bases and J shed 11 bases, with 10 bases lying between them. Germline V CDR1 and CDR2: MNHEY, SVGAGI. CDR3 region: CASSYGSSAFF. CDR3 sequence (DNA): TGTGCCAGCAGTTATGGGAGTTCGGCTTTCTTT.

As regards this clonotype: In this CDR3 the conserved last residue, phenylalanine or tryptophan, is missing, so a read error is likely. The DNA is omitted, as the CDR3 cannot be located on it reliably, and the CDR3 follows TCRdb's listing. The J gene is TRBJ1-3, the V gene TRBV2; no DNA check was done on the table's D call, TRBD1. 12 amino acids form the CDR3, both terminal residues included. The germline CDR1 and CDR2 sequences are SNHLY and FYNNEI. CDR3 amino acids: CASSGQGPNLSS.

This clonotype turned up a few times. The chain is built from TRBV5-1 and TRBJ1-2, with TRBD1 as a possible D gene (5 bases). CDR3 length equals 15 residues. Germline lookup yields CDR1 SGHRS and CDR2 YFSETQ. V was cut by 1 base and J by 4 bases, with 14 bases left in between. The CDR3: CASSLNPGDGYGYTF. DNA of the CDR3: TGCGCCAGCAGCTTGAATCCGGGGGACGGCTATGGCTACACCTTC.

In this sample, this clonotype turned up many times. This chain uses TRBV6-5 with TRBJ2-5; D possibly corresponds to TRBD1 (6 bases). Germline V lookup: CDR1 MNHEY, CDR2 SVGAGI. CDR3 length: 13 residues. Trimming left V 6 bases short and J 1 base short, with 9 bases between. The CDR3 DNA follows: TGTGCCAGCAGGAAGACAGGCCAAGAGACCCAGTACTTC. This sequence encodes CASRKTGQETQYF.

This clonotype was picked up many times. This sequence joins TRBV19 and TRBJ1-1; D is ambiguous. Trimming took 3 bases from V and 0 from J, leaving 5 bases between them. Germline loops: CDR1 LNHDA, CDR2 SQIVND (reference sequence). This CDR3 is built from 13 residues. CDR3 sequence: CASSILLNTEAFF. Here the CDR3 DNA reads TGTGCCAGTAGTATCCTACTGAACACTGAAGCTTTCTTT.

The V and J genes are TRBV7-9 and TRBJ1-1; D perhaps matches TRBD1 (6 bases). The germline CDR1 and CDR2 sequences are SEHNR and FQNEAQ (reference sequence). This CDR3 spans 15 amino acids. The ends were cut back, 5 bases at V and 0 bases at J, with 13 bases in the middle. The CDR3 region has the DNA TGTGCCAGCAGCCGAATCAGGGGTATGAACACTGAAGCTTTCTTT. Its protein product is CASSRIRGMNTEAFF.

In regard to this clonotype: Possible read error: a much larger clone is one base away. V is TRBV20-1 and J is TRBJ2-5, with 11 bases matching TRBD2. J was trimmed by 2 bases and V by 5 bases; bases with no gene match: 7. Germline V gene lookup returns CDR1 DFQATT and CDR2 SNEGSKA (reference sequence). CDR3 size: 15 residues. In DNA form, the CDR3 reads TGCAGTGCTCCCAAGACTAGCGGGGTTCAAGAGACCCAGTACTTC. Its protein product is CSAPKTSGVQETQYF.

The chain combines TRBV7-9 with TRBJ1-2; D perhaps matches TRBD1 (5 bases). Germline lookup yields CDR1 SEHNR and CDR2 FQNEAQ (reference sequence). The CDR3 runs 13 residues. V was trimmed by 5 bases and J by 4 bases, leaving 11 bases between them. This chain's CDR3 is CASSQGGRYGYTF. The CDR3 nucleotides read TGTGCCAGCAGCCAGGGCGGGCGCTATGGCTACACCTTC. Filled out from reference TRBV7-9 and TRBJ1-2, the complete variable domain reads DTGVSQNPRHKITKRGQNVTFRCDPISEHNRLYWYRQTLGQGPEFLTYFQNEAQLEKSRLLSDRFSAERPKGSFSTLEIQRTEQGDSAMYLCASSQGGRYGYTFGSGTRLTVV.

The genes are TRBV9 and TRBJ2-7, with D possibly TRBD1 on 7 matching bases. V was pared by 3 bases and J by 3 bases, with 13 bases between. CDR3 length: 14 residues. Germline V gene data show CDR1 as SGDLS and CDR2 as YYNGEE. CDR3 nucleotide sequence: TGTGCCAGCAGCGCAGGGGGGACATTCTACGAGCAGTACTTC. Amino acids: CASSAGGTFYEQYF.

This clonotype was counted a few times. J is TRBJ2-7 and V is TRBV20-1; 8 bases fit TRBD1. Germline values: CDR1 DFQATT, CDR2 SNEGSKA (reference sequence). The junction had 10 bases not matched to a gene; V was cut back by 3 bases and J by 0 bases. There are 16 residues in the CDR3. The CDR3 bases are TGCAGTGCTAGGGGTTTCCAGGGGGCAGGCTCCTACGAGCAGTACTTC. Amino acid sequence: CSARGFQGAGSYEQYF.

As for this clonotype: This may stem from a read error, because a much larger clone lies one nucleotide away. V and J are TRBV7-2 and TRBJ1-2, with D tentatively TRBD1 (5 bases). Germline V gives CDR1 SGHTA, CDR2 FQGNSA. The CDR3 consists of 13 residues. The CDR3 region is CASSLGTGDGCTF. In DNA, the CDR3 is TGTGCCAGCAGCTTAGGGACGGGGGATGGCTGCACCTTC.

This clonotype appeared many times. This chain links TRBV5-1 with TRBJ1-4, with unresolved D. Looked up from germline, CDR1 is SGHRS and CDR2 is YFSETQ. This CDR3 is 15 amino acids long. Trimming took 3 bases from V and 10 from J, leaving 19 bases between them. The CDR3 reads CASSSSGGDIGKLFF. The CDR3 DNA sequence: TGCGCCAGCAGCTCTTCAGGTGGCGACATCGGAAAACTGTTTTTT.

In DNA, the CDR3 is TGTGCCATCAGCCCAGGGAACGAGCAGTACTTC. It encodes CAISPGNEQYF. The rearrangement links TRBV10-3 to TRBJ2-7; a weak D match, TRBD1 (5 bases). V lost 6 bases and J lost 5, with 8 bases in between. The V gene's germline CDR1 is ENHRY and CDR2 SYGVKD. The length of the CDR3 is 11 residues.

This clonotype was picked up many times. The chain has TRBV6-2 or TRBV6-3 and TRBJ1-2; TRBD1 is a possible D gene (6 bases). CDR3 length: 14 residues. Germline CDR1 reads MNHEY; CDR2 reads SVGEGT. V lost 4 bases and J 2 bases, leaving 11 bases between the germline ends. CDR3 sequence reads: CASSSPGHNYGYTF. In DNA form, the CDR3 reads TGTGCCAGCAGTTCGCCGGGACACAACTATGGCTACACCTTC.

Only a few counts were recorded for this clonotype. This chain joins TRBV9 and TRBJ1-1; possibly TRBD1 for D (5 bases). Trimming shortened V by 4 bases and J by 5 bases, and 18 bases separated the two germline ends. The CDR3 sequence is 15 residues long. Germline CDR1 SGDLS, CDR2 YYNGEE. CDR3 protein: CASSPPGGGRTEAFF. As DNA, the CDR3 is TGTGCCAGCAGCCCTCCCGGGGGGGGAAGGACTGAAGCTTTCTTT.

This clonotype was seen ten or more times. The chain employs TRBV7-2 and TRBJ1-2; the D is unclear. Germline loops: CDR1 SGHTA, CDR2 FQGNSA. The germline V and J ends were trimmed by 6 bases and 5 bases, with 13 bases remaining between them. The CDR3 spans 13 residues. CDR3 sequence reads: CASSLGTAYGYTF. CDR3 DNA: TGTGCCAGCAGTTTGGGCACAGCATATGGCTACACCTTC.